This T cell receptor (beta chain) was obtained from a study of shared clonotypes between healthy human individuals (TCRdb year 2020). For the study in its entirety: A couple of women and three men aged 18 to 49 years were included in the cohort. For each donor, CD4 naive and CD4 memory were each run on three plates, CD8 naive on two plates, and CD8 memory on one plate. The study deeply sequenced blood TCR repertoires of five healthy adults to estimate repertoire size and the extent of clonotype sharing between individuals. Libraries were prepared and TCR repertoires were sequenced by different laboratories using diverse techniques, in order to increase sequencing depth and limit assay-specific biases. Per donor, leukapheresis produced somewhere between about 0.94 and 9.5 billion PBMCs. The study at large found these results: Higher generation probabilities were observed for clonotypes shared by all four sorted-subset donors than for non-shared clonotypes. Based on pairwise subsampling, the degree of clonotype sharing among donors was expected to be affected by sequencing depth. Because the study included only a small number of donors, the genetic and exposure-history diversity represented was limited. Larger estimated clonotype richness was generally found for naive subsets than for memory subsets. Sampling was limited to blood, and TCR repertoires in tissue likely differ from TCR repertoires in blood. Rarefaction of sorted-subset datasets indicated incomplete sequencing despite the large sequencing depth. Sharing across a few donors was observed for roughly 5% of naive CD4, over 3% of naive CD8, around 2.5% of memory CD4, and roughly 0.43% of memory CD8 clonotypes.

CDR1 and CDR2 (SEHNR, FQNEAQ) derive from the germline V gene (reference sequence). Reading from cysteine to phenylalanine, the CDR3 counts 14 amino acids. Solely the CDR3 DNA is kept, with 42 bases framed from the first base. Trimming at the junction amounts to 3 bases on V and 3 bases on J, and the germline ends lie 8 bases apart. The donors were healthy, HIV-negative adults with no recently reported acute infections or vaccinations. Every donor was a Caucasian adult living in Nashville, Tennessee, USA. CD4+ T cells were enriched by magnetic negative selection; naive cells were then positively selected on CD45RA, and the negative fraction formed the memory subset. Blood was obtained by leukapheresis, after which PBMCs were separated by Ficoll-Histopaque density gradient centrifugation and cryopreserved in liquid nitrogen vapor phase. Purity and quantity of every magnetically sorted T cell population were checked by analytical flow cytometry. Genomic DNA was isolated from each sorted fraction and quantified by UV absorbance on a Nanodrop 2000c.

Using the deep immunoSEQ assay, TCR CDR3 regions were amplified from genomic DNA by multiplex PCR. Extracted genomic DNA from each cell subset was spread evenly across all wells of several immunoSEQ 96-well plates, with each plate serving as a replicate. For sorted subsets, each replicate PCR was loaded with around 200 ng genomic DNA, equivalent to approximately 27,000 T cell genomes. The purified libraries were quantified using a Qubit 3.0 fluorometer, sized with a Bioanalyzer 2100, and then quantified again using the KAPA Library Quantification kit. Each immunoSEQ 96-well plate was sequenced on its own single-read 150-cycle Illumina NextSeq 550 flow cell. The study's own analysis went as follows. The immunoSEQ output contained only junctional sequences without quality scores, so filtering could not match that applied to full-length reads. Sequences were annotated with PyIR, a Python wrapper for IgBLAST v1.9, and V/J genes and CDR3 were assigned using IMGT germline references. Reads were filtered out if the reads had weak V/J assignments (E-value above 1e-6), no CDR3, stop codons, out-of-frame junctions, or ambiguous translated residues. A V3J clonotype was defined by an identical inferred V gene, J gene, and CDR3 amino acid sequence. To compute the percentage overlap between repertoires, the number of shared unique clonotypes was divided by the size of the smaller repertoire. Richness of each repertoire was evaluated using RTK rarefaction, the Chao1 estimator, and Recon v2.1 estimates of unobserved clonotypes. For all TCRbeta clonotypes obtained by the gDNA method from a handful of donors, generation probabilities were computed with OLGA. TCRdb carries this immuneACCESS record with in-frame sequences only. Its versions omit some clonotypes, under half of them owing to an unresolved V gene in the studies checked, with the rest unexplained. The V and J calls and clone size come from that table; D and trimming were worked out from the DNA. In this sample the table shows approximately 2.1 million clones, approximately 95% of which occur a single time. The ten top clones hold under 0.45% of the sample.

A word on this clone: No cognate antigen has been identified for it. Base qualities are missing; no much larger clone stands one base away.

The clonotype originates from a man between 18 and 29 years old in good health. Some clones in this sample may be carry-over from other donors' samples. The rearrangement joined TRBV7-9 to TRBJ2-2, with the D gene too uncertain to name. The sequencing sample was made of naive CD4+ T cells from PBMCs. The cell subset or site label, read with the paper, signifies: CD45RA+ positively selected. In nucleotides, the sequence is TGTGCCAGCAGCTTGACCCGAGACACCGGGGAGCTGTTTTTT. The translation is CASSLTRDTGELFF.